This T cell receptor beta chain was sequenced in a study of blood T cell repertoires in COVID-19. Germline CDR1 and CDR2: SGHNT and YYREEE (reference sequence). The CDR3 length is 11 residues. Comments on this clone: Sequence at one end of the junction differs from germline and may be a read error.

Here immunoSEQ multiplex PCR was the method, and the copy in TCRdb shows in-frame clones only, minus some. In the table there are approximately 200,000 clones, 80% to 90% of which are singletons. The sequence was obtained from a woman aged 80 or over with COVID-19, enrolled during active disease. The sequenced sample was peripheral blood. The chain employs TRBV5-4 and TRBJ1-1; 8 bases map to TRBD1. The CDR3 here is CASSLGDRRTF. CDR3 in DNA: TGTGCCAGCAGCTTGGGGGACAGGAGGACTTTT.